The next 25 T cell receptor beta chains were all read from a single sample in a study of graft-versus-host responses after intestinal transplantation (dated by TCRdb to the early 2020s). The time point label for this specimen denotes: cells obtained before transplantation from donor or recipient. Libraries were prepared through the immunoSEQ multiplex PCR assay. In its TCRdb copy, this immuneACCESS table keeps in-frame sequences only and misses some clones. Where compared with another copy, unresolved V genes explain less than half of these, and the others have no known cause. Across this sample there are around 99,000 clones, with 93% seen only once. Roughly 2% of the sample lies in the top ten. No cognate antigen is known for these TCRs. Sequences were derived from unstimulated CD8+ T cells sorted from spleen or lymph node cells, sampled before intestinal transplant. Receptors were obtained from a human donor who received an intestinal transplant.

The gene calls are TRBV7-9 and TRBJ2-3; TRBD2 agrees at 10 bases. The junction had 15 bases not matched to a gene; V was cut back by 5 bases and J by 4 bases. Germline loops: CDR1 SEHNR, CDR2 FQNEAQ (reference sequence). This CDR3 contains 18 residues. CDR3 in amino acids: CASSPPDVSGGAADTQYF. The CDR3 nucleotides are TGTGCCAGCAGCCCCCCCGATGTAAGCGGGGGGGCAGCAGATACGCAGTATTTT. Combining the CDR3 with reference TRBV7-9 and TRBJ2-3 gives the whole variable domain DTGVSQNPRHKITKRGQNVTFRCDPISEHNRLYWYRQTLGQGPEFLTYFQNEAQLEKSRLLSDRFSAERPKGSFSTLEIQRTEQGDSAMYLCASSPPDVSGGAADTQYFGPGTRLTVL.

This clone appeared a single time. Written as DNA, the CDR3 is TGTGCCAGCAGTTTATCTGCGGGGGCACTCTTCTACAATGAGCAGTTCTTC. It yields the protein CASSLSAGALFYNEQFF. The chain has TRBV27 and TRBJ2-1; perhaps TRBD2 as D (7 bases). Trimming stripped 0 bases from V and 3 bases from J, with 15 bases between. This CDR3 has 17 residues. CDR1 and CDR2 from the germline V gene are MNHEY and SMNVEV (reference sequence).

In this sample, this clone turned up once. This chain uses TRBV7-9 with TRBJ2-1; the match to TRBD2 covers 12 bases. Germline trimming cut 5 bases from V and 12 bases from J; bases unmatched to any gene: 11. Looked up from germline, CDR1 is SEHNR and CDR2 is FQNEAQ (reference sequence). The CDR3 runs 15 residues. The DNA of the CDR3 is TGTGCCAGCAGCCGAGCCGGACTAGCGGGGCCCTGGCAGTTCTTC. Its protein is CASSRAGLAGPWQFF.

The chain joins TRBV6-6 to TRBJ1-1, with 7 bases identical to TRBD1. CDR3 length: 14 residues. V lost 4 bases to trimming and J lost 3 bases; unmatched junction nucleotides: 5. The germline CDR1 and CDR2 sequences are MNHNY and SVGAGI (reference sequence). Here the CDR3 reads CASSSGQMHTEAFF. CDR3 sequence (DNA): TGTGCCAGCAGTTCGGGACAGATGCACACTGAAGCTTTCTTT.

The chain employs TRBV15 and TRBJ2-5, with 8 nucleotides matching TRBD1. This CDR3 comprises 16 residues. The V segment lost 0 bases and the J segment 4 bases; nucleotides outside the gene matches: 7. Germline lookup yields CDR1 LNHNV and CDR2 YYDKDF (reference sequence). CDR3 sequence reads: CATSREERQGTETQYF. In DNA form, the CDR3 reads TGTGCCACCAGCAGAGAGGAGAGACAGGGGACAGAGACCCAGTACTTC.

The genes are TRBV7-9 and TRBJ2-3, with 7 bases identical to TRBD1. V lost 4 bases to trimming and J lost 5 bases; unmatched junction nucleotides: 9. The CDR3 extends over 15 amino acids. Germline V gene sequence: CDR1 SEHNR, CDR2 FQNEAQ (reference sequence). As DNA, the CDR3 is TGTGCCAGCAGCTCGGTTTTCTCAGGGGGAGATACGCAGTATTTT. Amino acid sequence: CASSSVFSGGDTQYF.

The chain combines TRBV30 with TRBJ2-7, with 12 bases matching TRBD1. From germline, CDR1 is GTSNPN and CDR2 SVGIG (reference sequence). V lost 3 bases to trimming and J lost 5 bases; unmatched junction nucleotides: 2. There are 13 residues in the CDR3. DNA for the CDR3: TGTGCCTGGAGGGGGACAGGGGGCAACGAGCAGTACTTC. Translation gives CAWRGTGGNEQYF.

The V call is TRBV7-9, the J call TRBJ2-3; the match to TRBD2 covers 15 bases. Trimming at V came to 5 bases and at J to 5 bases, leaving 2 bases not matched to a gene. CDR3 size: 15 residues. Germline CDR1 is SEHNR and CDR2 is FQNEAQ (reference sequence). CDR3 DNA sequence: TGTGCCAGCAGCCCGGGACTAGCGGGGGGAGATACGCAGTATTTT. It specifies CASSPGLAGGDTQYF.

The chain recombines TRBV2 with TRBJ2-5, with 9 positions matching TRBD2. Germline CDR1 reads SNHLY; CDR2 reads FYNNEI. This CDR3 is 17 amino acids long. V lost 4 bases, J lost 0 bases, and 9 bases stayed unmatched. The CDR3 DNA reads TGTGCCAGCAGTGTAAGGGCGGCGGGGGGGGACCAAGAGACCCAGTACTTC. The encoded protein is CASSVRAAGGDQETQYF.

For the CDR3, the DNA is TGTGCCAGCGCGATGACGGGGGTTGGGGCCAACGTCCTGACTTTC. This codes for CASAMTGVGANVLTF. V is TRBV6-1 and J is TRBJ2-6; weak D call: TRBD2 (6 bases). This CDR3 region has 15 residues. The germline V gene encodes CDR1 MNHNS and CDR2 SASEGT. Trimming removed 8 bases at V and 3 bases at J, with 14 bases between.

The chain is built from TRBV6-5 and TRBJ1-3, with 7 bases identical to TRBD1. The junction had 0 bases not matched to a gene; V was cut back by 7 bases and J by 0 bases. Per the germline V gene, CDR1 is MNHEY and CDR2 is SVGAGI. This CDR3 is built from 13 residues. The DNA of the CDR3 is TGTGCCAGCACAGGGGGCTCTGGAAACACCATATATTTT. Its protein is CASTGGSGNTIYF.

V gene TRBV6-5 combines with J gene TRBJ1-6; D is possibly TRBD1 (6 bases). The CDR3 totals 14 residues. Germline CDR1 MNHEY, CDR2 SVGAGI. V lost 5 bases to trimming and J lost 7 bases, with 12 bases between them. The CDR3 is CASSPGTLNSPLHF. DNA of the CDR3: TGTGCCAGCAGTCCCGGGACATTAAATTCACCCCTCCACTTT.

The chain joins TRBV15 to TRBJ2-1; D is undetermined. V was pared by 2 bases and J by 5 bases, with 16 bases between. CDR1 is LNHNV, CDR2 YYDKDF, per germline (reference sequence). The CDR3 is made up of 16 amino acids. The CDR3 is CATSRLWSGGHNEQFF. DNA for the CDR3: TGTGCCACCAGCAGACTATGGTCCGGTGGTCACAATGAGCAGTTCTTC.

The rearrangement uses TRBV7-9 and TRBJ1-2, with 9 bases matching TRBD1. V trimming: 4 bases; J trimming: 4 bases; junction bases outside the gene matches: 7. The CDR3 is 15 amino acids. The germline V gene has CDR1 SEHNR and CDR2 FQNEAQ (reference sequence). The CDR3 loop reads CASSSPQGAPYGYTF. For the CDR3, the DNA is TGTGCCAGCAGCTCCCCACAGGGGGCCCCCTATGGCTACACCTTC.

This clone was detected once. The CDR3 is CAISDTGGGTGELFF. The CDR3 DNA follows: TGTGCCATCAGTGATACAGGGGGCGGAACCGGGGAGCTGTTTTTT. The chain recombines TRBV10-3 with TRBJ2-2; TRBD1 aligns across 9 bases. Germline values: CDR1 ENHRY, CDR2 SYGVKD. V was clipped by 3 bases and J by 5 bases; unmatched bases: 4. The CDR3 covers 15 residues.

This chain links TRBV29-1 with TRBJ2-2, with 7 positions matching TRBD1. This CDR3 has 15 amino acids. With V trimmed by 5 bases and J by 2 bases, 8 bases remained unmatched. Germline V gene data show CDR1 as SQVTM and CDR2 as ANQGSEA. The CDR3 nucleotides read TGCAGCGTTCCCGACCAGGGGGTCAACACCGGGGAGCTGTTTTTT. As protein: CSVPDQGVNTGELFF.

The rearrangement uses TRBV4-3 and TRBJ2-3, with a possible D match to TRBD2 (5 bases). The length of the CDR3 is 17 residues. From germline, CDR1 is LGHNA and CDR2 YSLEER. Trimming pared 0 bases from V and 1 base from J, leaving 14 bases between. The CDR3 nucleotides are TGCGCCAGCAGCCAAGATAAGGTTGGGAGAGGCACAGATACGCAGTATTTT. Its translation: CASSQDKVGRGTDTQYF.

The CDR3 sequence: CASRQTGPSNEKLFF. The DNA of the CDR3 is TGTGCCAGCAGGCAAACAGGGCCAAGTAATGAAAAACTGTTTTTT. V gene TRBV27 combines with J gene TRBJ1-4, with a possible D match to TRBD1 (6 bases). Germline loops: CDR1 MNHEY, CDR2 SMNVEV (reference sequence). Trimming pared 6 bases from V and 4 bases from J, leaving 15 bases between. This CDR3 has 15 amino acids.

Here the CDR3 reads CASSLDRESSGNTIYF. CDR3 nucleotides: TGTGCCAGCAGCCTGGACAGGGAAAGCTCTGGAAACACCATATATTTT. The V and J genes are TRBV7-6 and TRBJ1-3, with 8 bases aligning to TRBD1. J was trimmed by 0 bases and V by 5 bases; bases with no gene match: 6. The CDR3 is 16 amino acids. CDR1 is SGHVS, CDR2 FNYEAQ, per germline.

The chain has TRBV4-3 and TRBJ2-2, with D perhaps matching TRBD2 (5 bases). Germline V gives CDR1 LGHNA, CDR2 YSLEER. V gave up 0 bases and J gave up 5 bases, with 10 bases separating them. The CDR3 sequence is 15 residues long. CDR3 residues: CASSQESGETGELFF. CDR3 nucleotides: TGCGCCAGCAGCCAAGAGAGTGGGGAGACCGGGGAGCTGTTTTTT.

V gene TRBV6-5 combines with J gene TRBJ1-1; a possible D gene is TRBD1 (5 bases). V lost 0 bases to trimming and J lost 4 bases, with 15 bases between them. Germline CDR1 is MNHEY and CDR2 is SVGAGI. This CDR3 comprises 16 residues. The CDR3 nucleotides are TGTGCCAGCAGTTACTCTGAGGGGACTTGGGGCACTGAAGCTTTCTTT. It translates to CASSYSEGTWGTEAFF.

V usage is TRBV11-2 and J usage is TRBJ2-7, with 12 nucleotides matching TRBD1. Trimming removed 6 bases from V and 2 bases from J; junction bases left unmatched: 2. CDR1 is SGHAT, CDR2 FQNNGV, per germline. The CDR3 extends over 14 amino acids. The CDR3 reads CASRGTGGAYEQYF. The CDR3 bases are TGTGCCAGCAGGGGGACAGGGGGCGCCTACGAGCAGTACTTC.

The chain joins TRBV4-3 to TRBJ2-3; 15 bases are a match to TRBD2. The junction had 2 bases not matched to a gene; V was cut back by 4 bases and J by 3 bases. The CDR3 length is 16 residues. In germline, CDR1 is LGHNA, CDR2 YSLEER. The DNA of the CDR3 is TGCGCCAGCAGCCCGGGACTAGCGGGGGGAACAGATACGCAGTATTTT. Protein: CASSPGLAGGTDTQYF.

The chain links TRBV7-9 to TRBJ1-1; 9 nucleotides line up with TRBD1. The J segment lost 3 bases and the V segment lost 0 bases, leaving 2 bases of the junction unmatched. Germline V lookup: CDR1 SEHNR, CDR2 FQNEAQ (reference sequence). The CDR3 runs to 15 residues. CDR3 region: CASSLARDRDTEAFF. DNA for the CDR3: TGTGCCAGCAGCTTAGCCCGGGACAGGGACACTGAAGCTTTCTTT.

The V call is TRBV7-8, the J call TRBJ2-7; D call uncertain. This CDR3 spans 15 amino acids. Germline values: CDR1 SGHVS, CDR2 FQNEAQ. The V end was cut by 1 base, the J end by 1 base, with 11 bases between. CDR3 DNA sequence: TGTGCCAGCAGCTTAGAGAGGTTTACGTCCTACGAGCAGTACTTC. Its translation: CASSLERFTSYEQYF.